The 18 T cell receptor beta chains below were found in one sample sequenced in a study of shared clonotypes between healthy human individuals. TCRdb keeps only in-frame clones here, not all; method: immunoSEQ multiplex PCR. The sample lists a few million clones, 85% to 95% seen once, with around 0.35% in the top ten. Sequencing was carried out using naive CD4+ T cells from PBMCs. Subset: CD45RA+ positively selected. These receptor sequences come from a man aged 18 to 30 in good health. Some clones in this sample may be carry-over from other donors' samples.

This clone is a singleton in its sample. The V call is TRBV6-5, the J call TRBJ1-2; TRBD1 matches 7 bases. V trimming: 0 bases; J trimming: 3 bases; junction bases outside the gene matches: 1. Per the germline V gene, CDR1 is MNHEY and CDR2 is SVGAGI. CDR3 length: 14 amino acids. The CDR3 sequence is CASSYSRGYYGYTF. In DNA form, the CDR3 reads TGTGCCAGCAGTTACTCCAGGGGGTACTATGGCTACACCTTC.

A word on this clone: The same CDR3 can be traced to other DNA sequences in this sample. CDR3 residues: CASSLMGDTEAFF. The CDR3, as DNA: TGTGCCAGCAGTCTAATGGGGGACACTGAAGCTTTCTTT. The chain couples TRBV7-9 to TRBJ1-1; maybe TRBD1 (5 bases). V was clipped by 6 bases and J by 3 bases, with 11 bases between them. Per germline, CDR1 SEHNR and CDR2 FQNEAQ (reference sequence). The CDR3 length is 13 residues.

This rearrangement joins TRBV7-3 to TRBJ2-3; unclear D gene. Germline V gene data show CDR1 as SGHTA and CDR2 as FQGTGA. V lost 5 bases and J lost 2, with 8 bases in between. This CDR3 comprises 13 residues. CDR3 DNA sequence: TGTGCCAGCAGCCTGTACTACACAGATACGCAGTATTTT. Translated: CASSLYYTDTQYF.

This clone was recorded only once. The chain recombines TRBV5-8 with TRBJ2-7; possibly TRBD2 for D (6 bases). The CDR3 has 17 residues. Trimming took 4 bases from V and 4 from J, leaving 24 bases between them. Germline V gene sequence: CDR1 SGHTS, CDR2 YDEGEE. The DNA of the CDR3 is TGTGCCAGCAGCGCCCCCCCCACGGCGGGGCTCGGGTACGAGCAGTACTTC. This gives the protein CASSAPPTAGLGYEQYF.

This chain connects TRBV6-6 to TRBJ1-2; tentative D call: TRBD1 (5 bases). The CDR3 has 12 amino acids. Germline CDR1 MNHNY, CDR2 SVGAGI (reference sequence). Between the trimmed V and J ends, which lost 6 bases and 1 base, there was a span of 6 bases. The CDR3 region has the DNA TGTGCCAGCAGCAGGGATAACTATGGCTACACCTTC. The encoded protein is CASSRDNYGYTF.

With regard to this clone: Other DNA sequences in the same sample also yield this CDR3. The V and J genes are TRBV19 and TRBJ2-5; the D gene is possibly TRBD1 (6 bases). Per germline, CDR1 LNHDA and CDR2 SQIVND (reference sequence). This CDR3 has 13 amino acids. V shed 3 bases and J shed 5 bases, with 10 bases lying between them. CDR3 in amino acids: CASSIRGRETQYF. The DNA for the CDR3 is TGTGCCAGTAGTATCAGGGGTAGGGAGACCCAGTACTTC.

This clone occurred once. The rearrangement links TRBV11-2 to TRBJ2-2; 8 bases match TRBD1. The CDR3 is 15 residues long. Germline CDR1 SGHAT, CDR2 FQNNGV. With 5 bases clipped from V and 0 bases from J, the junction kept 2 bases outside the gene matches. This CDR3 is CASSRTGTNTGELFF. The CDR3 nucleotides read TGTGCCAGCAGCCGGACAGGGACGAACACCGGGGAGCTGTTTTTT.

The V gene is TRBV7-6, the J gene TRBJ1-1; D perhaps matches TRBD1 (5 bases). The V end was cut by 5 bases, the J end by 5 bases, with 15 bases between. The CDR3 totals 14 residues. Per the germline V gene, CDR1 is SGHVS and CDR2 is FNYEAQ. CDR3 sequence: CASSPNGRETEAFF. As DNA, the CDR3 is TGTGCCAGCAGCCCAAACGGCAGGGAGACTGAAGCTTTCTTT.

The genes are TRBV5-1 and TRBJ2-1; 9 nucleotides line up with TRBD2. V lost 4 bases and J lost 4; bases outside the gene matches: 9. Germline-derived CDR1 and CDR2 are SGHRS and YFSETQ. The CDR3 sequence is 16 residues long. The CDR3 nucleotides read TGCGCCAGCAGCGGAGGGGGGCTAGCGGGGTACAATGAGCAGTTCTTC. Translation: CASSGGGLAGYNEQFF.

The V call is TRBV7-9, the J call TRBJ1-5, with a tentative D call TRBD1 (5 bases). Germline V CDR1 and CDR2: SEHNR, FQNEAQ (reference sequence). The germline V and J ends were trimmed by 1 base and 1 base, with 17 bases remaining between them. The CDR3 is 18 residues long. The CDR3 nucleotides are TGTGCCAGCAGCTTAGTCGCTTTTTCGGGGGTAAGCAATCAGCCCCAGCATTTT. This sequence encodes CASSLVAFSGVSNQPQHF.

The chain couples TRBV5-1 to TRBJ2-7, with 13 bases that match TRBD2. V lost 4 bases, J lost 3 bases, and 4 bases stayed unmatched. This CDR3 spans 15 amino acids. Germline V gene sequence: CDR1 SGHRS, CDR2 YFSETQ. CDR3 sequence (DNA): TGCGCCAGCAGCGTGGGACTAGCGGGGAACTACGAGCAGTACTTC. Amino acid sequence: CASSVGLAGNYEQYF.

The V call is TRBV29-1, the J call TRBJ2-7; 9 nucleotides agree with TRBD2. Germline CDR1 SQVTM, CDR2 ANQGSEA. V shed 3 bases, J shed 3 bases, and the junction held 0 bases outside the gene matches. This CDR3 spans 12 amino acids. The CDR3 sequence: CSVEREGYEQYF. CDR3 DNA: TGCAGCGTTGAGCGGGAGGGCTACGAGCAGTACTTC.

V is TRBV7-3 and J is TRBJ2-7; 7 bases line up with TRBD2. The CDR3 has 15 amino acids. The germline CDR1 and CDR2 sequences are SGHTA and FQGTGA. V was pared by 3 bases and J by 2 bases, with 7 bases of the junction left unmatched. DNA for the CDR3: TGTGCCAGCAGCTTCGCCGGACGGGGGGCCTACGAGCAGTACTTC. This sequence encodes CASSFAGRGAYEQYF.

This rearrangement joins TRBV5-1 to TRBJ2-2, with 9 bases identical to TRBD1. This CDR3 has 19 residues. After removal of 3 bases from V and 4 bases from J, the junction contained 16 bases not matched to a gene. Germline CDR1 reads SGHRS; CDR2 reads YFSETQ. CDR3 nucleotides: TGCGCCAGCAGCTACGAACGGCAGACCGGGACAGGGAGCACCGGGGAGCTGTTTTTT. Amino acids: CASSYERQTGTGSTGELFF.

The chain joins TRBV6-6 to TRBJ2-1, with 10 bases fitting TRBD2. Germline CDR1 MNHNY, CDR2 SVGAGI (reference sequence). CDR3 length equals 15 residues. V was clipped by 6 bases and J by 6 bases; unmatched bases: 8. For the CDR3, the DNA is TGTGCCAGCAGCAAAGCGGGAGGGCCAGTCAATGAGCAGTTCTTC. Protein product: CASSKAGGPVNEQFF.

V and J are TRBV28 and TRBJ2-5; perhaps TRBD2 as D (5 bases). This CDR3 spans 13 amino acids. The V end lost 11 bases, the J end lost 5 bases, and 18 bases lay between the germline ends. Germline V lookup: CDR1 MDHEN, CDR2 SYDVKM. The CDR3 sequence: CAGKTLRGETQYF. CDR3 DNA: TGTGCCGGTAAAACTCTCCGAGGGGAGACCCAGTACTTC.

The V and J genes are TRBV28 and TRBJ1-2; D remains unclear. The CDR3 has 13 residues. CDR1 and CDR2 from the germline V gene are MDHEN and SYDVKM. With 3 bases removed from V and 3 bases from J, the gap between germline ends came to 8 bases. The DNA of the CDR3 is TGTGCCAGCAGTTTGGCTTCGGACTATGGCTACACCTTC. This sequence encodes CASSLASDYGYTF.

The rearrangement links TRBV7-9 to TRBJ2-3; the match to TRBD2 covers 11 bases. V lost 5 bases, J lost 0 bases, and 7 bases stayed unmatched. CDR1 and CDR2 (germline): SEHNR, FQNEAQ (reference sequence). The CDR3 consists of 17 residues. CDR3 residues: CASSPRLAGPSTDTQYF. As DNA, the CDR3 is TGTGCCAGCAGCCCCCGACTAGCGGGACCAAGCACAGATACGCAGTATTTT.